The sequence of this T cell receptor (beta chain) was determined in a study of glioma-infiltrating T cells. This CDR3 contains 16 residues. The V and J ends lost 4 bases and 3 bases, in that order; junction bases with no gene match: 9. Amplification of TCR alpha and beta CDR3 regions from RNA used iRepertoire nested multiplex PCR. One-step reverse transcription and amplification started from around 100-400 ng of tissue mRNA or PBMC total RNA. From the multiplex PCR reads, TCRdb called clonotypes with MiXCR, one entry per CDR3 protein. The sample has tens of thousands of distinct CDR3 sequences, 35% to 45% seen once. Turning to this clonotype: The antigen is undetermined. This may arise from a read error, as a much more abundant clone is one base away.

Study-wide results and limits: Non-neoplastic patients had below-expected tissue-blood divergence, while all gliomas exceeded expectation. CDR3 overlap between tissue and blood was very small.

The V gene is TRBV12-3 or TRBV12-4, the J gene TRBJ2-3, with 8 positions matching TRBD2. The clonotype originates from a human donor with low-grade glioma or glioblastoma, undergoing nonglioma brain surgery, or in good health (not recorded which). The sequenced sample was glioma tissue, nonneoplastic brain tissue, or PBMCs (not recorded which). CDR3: CASSSQSGGKTDTQYF. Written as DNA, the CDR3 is TGTGCCAGCAGTTCACAAAGCGGGGGAAAAACAGATACGCAGTATTTT.